This entry lists 27 T cell receptor beta chains sequenced from one sample in a study of blood T cell repertoires in COVID-19. Some clones are missing from TCRdb's copy, which holds only in-frame ones; the method was immunoSEQ multiplex PCR. This table has 170,000 or so clones, more than 70% appearing once. The specimen sequenced was peripheral blood. These receptors originate from a man aged 50 to 59 with active or convalescent COVID-19.

The CDR3 nucleotides are TGTGCCAGTAGTTCTCGGACAGGGAGCTCTGGAAACACCATATATTTT. Its protein product is CASSSRTGSSGNTIYF. This chain joins TRBV19 and TRBJ1-3; 8 nucleotides match TRBD1. V was clipped by 5 bases and J by 0 bases; unmatched bases: 6. The CDR3 contains 16 residues. Germline CDR1 reads LNHDA; CDR2 reads SQIVND (reference sequence).

The V and J genes are TRBV6-2 or TRBV6-3 and TRBJ2-2, with 9 bases fitting TRBD2. The germline gives CDR1 MNHEY, CDR2 SVGEGT. J lost 1 base, V lost 2 bases, and 5 bases had no gene match. The CDR3 spans 17 residues. The CDR3 DNA sequence: TGTGCCAGCAGTTACATGCCTAGCGGGGTGAACACCGGGGAGCTGTTTTTT. Translating gives CASSYMPSGVNTGELFF.

The V call is TRBV7-6, the J call TRBJ1-6; 10 bases match TRBD1. After removal of 5 bases from V and 9 bases from J, the junction contained 13 bases not matched to a gene. This CDR3 has 17 residues. Germline V CDR1 and CDR2: SGHVS, FNYEAQ. CDR3 sequence: CASSTGTGVGGSSPLHF. CDR3 coding DNA: TGTGCCAGCAGCACCGGGACAGGGGTGGGTGGAAGTTCACCCCTCCACTTT.

V is TRBV6-2 or TRBV6-3 and J is TRBJ2-6, with a weak D call TRBD1 (5 bases). Trimming left V 2 bases short and J 0 bases short, with 8 bases between. The CDR3 is made up of 16 amino acids. CDR1 MNHEY and CDR2 SVGEGT come from the germline V gene. This CDR3 is CASSYDSFSGANVLTF. The CDR3 nucleotides are TGTGCCAGCAGTTACGACAGCTTCTCTGGGGCCAACGTCCTGACTTTC.

The chain employs TRBV15 and TRBJ2-1; TRBD1 matches at 9 bases. CDR1 is LNHNV, CDR2 YYDKDF, per germline (reference sequence). The CDR3 runs to 16 residues. Germline trimming cut 4 bases from V and 7 bases from J; bases unmatched to any gene: 11. CDR3 amino acids: CATSKGRDRVVNEQFF. The CDR3 DNA reads TGTGCCACCAGCAAGGGGAGGGACAGGGTAGTGAATGAGCAGTTCTTC.

There are many counts of this clone. V gene TRBV19 combines with J gene TRBJ1-5, with D possibly matching TRBD1 (5 bases). The CDR3 has 14 residues. Per the germline V gene, CDR1 is LNHDA and CDR2 is SQIVND (reference sequence). With 9 bases removed from V and 4 bases from J, the gap between germline ends came to 16 bases. The CDR3 bases are TGTGCCAGCCACACACCACAGGCGAATCAGCCCCAGCATTTT. Protein product: CASHTPQANQPQHF.

The chain couples TRBV6-5 to TRBJ2-3; D might be TRBD2 (8 bases). In germline, CDR1 is MNHEY, CDR2 SVGAGI. Between the trimmed V and J ends, which lost 8 bases and 1 base, there was a span of 13 bases. The CDR3 runs to 14 residues. The CDR3 sequence is CASRSGTGTDTQYF. Written as DNA, the CDR3 is TGTGCCAGCCGTAGCGGGACAGGCACAGATACGCAGTATTTT.

The J gene is TRBJ2-1, the V gene TRBV2; D call uncertain. Germline V gene data show CDR1 as SNHLY and CDR2 as FYNNEI. The CDR3 extends over 14 amino acids. Trimming took off 7 bases at V and 3 bases at J, with 13 bases between the two ends. The CDR3 DNA sequence: TGTGCCAGCAAACCTAGACTCGGCTACAATGAGCAGTTCTTC. The encoded protein is CASKPRLGYNEQFF. Supplemented by reference TRBV2 and TRBJ2-1, the full variable domain reads EPEVTQTPSHQVTQMGQEVILRCVPISNHLYFYWYRQILGQKVEFLVSFYNNEISEKSEIFDDQFSVERPDGSNFTLKIRSTKLEDSAMYFCASKPRLGYNEQFFGPGTRLTVL.

This chain links TRBV10-3 with TRBJ2-2, with a weak D call TRBD2 (6 bases). The germline V gene encodes CDR1 ENHRY and CDR2 SYGVKD. With 7 bases removed from V and 1 base from J, the gap between germline ends came to 19 bases. The CDR3 totals 17 residues. CDR3 coding DNA: TGTGCCATCACTCCGAGGCCGGGGGTCAGGAACACCGGGGAGCTGTTTTTT. This encodes CAITPRPGVRNTGELFF.

V gene TRBV27 combines with J gene TRBJ1-2; 10 positions match TRBD1. The germline V gene has CDR1 MNHEY and CDR2 SMNVEV (reference sequence). This CDR3 has 16 residues. The trim removed 6 bases at V and 2 bases at J, leaving 9 bases unmatched. CDR3 nucleotide sequence: TGTGCCAGCAGCTCTCGGACAGGGGGGCAGAACTATGGCTACACCTTC. Its translation is CASSSRTGGQNYGYTF.

The chain uses TRBV6-5 and TRBJ1-2, with 7 nucleotides matching TRBD1. The junction had 7 bases not matched to a gene; V was cut back by 6 bases and J by 6 bases. The CDR3 extends over 13 amino acids. CDR1 and CDR2 from the germline V gene are MNHEY and SVGAGI. The CDR3 DNA reads as TGTGCCAGCAGCCGCCGACAGGGTGATGGCTACACCTTC. Amino acids: CASSRRQGDGYTF.

The chain has TRBV18 and TRBJ2-1, with 15 bases identical to TRBD2. The CDR3 contains 18 residues. V shed 0 bases and J 8 bases; nucleotides not matched to a gene: 8. Germline V CDR1 and CDR2: KGHSH, LQKENI. CDR3 DNA: TGTGCCAGCTCACCACCCTGGACTAGCGGGAGGGCAATGTATGAGCAGTTCTTC. Its protein is CASSPPWTSGRAMYEQFF. Based on the CDR3 plus reference TRBV18 and TRBJ2-1, the full variable domain is NAGVMQNPRHLVRRRGQEARLRCSPMKGHSHVYWYRQLPEEGLKFMVYLQKENIIDESGMPKERFSAEFPKEGPSILRIQQVVRGDSAAYFCASSPPWTSGRAMYEQFFGPGTRLTVL.

The chain links TRBV25-1 to TRBJ2-1, with D possibly TRBD1 on 6 matching bases. The V gene lost 7 bases and the J gene lost 8 bases, with 15 bases spanning the gap. CDR1 and CDR2 from the germline V gene are MGHDK and SYGVNS. The CDR3 sequence is 13 residues long. The CDR3 loop is CASIGQTTYEQFF. The CDR3 DNA reads as TGTGCCAGCATCGGACAGACTACATATGAGCAGTTCTTC. Full variable domain (missing parts from reference TRBV25-1 and TRBJ2-1): EADIYQTPRYLVIGTGKKITLECSQTMGHDKMYWYQQDPGMELHLIHYSYGVNSTEKGDLSSESTVSRIRTEHFPLTLESARPSHTSQYLCASIGQTTYEQFFGPGTRLTVL.

This sequence joins TRBV5-1 and TRBJ2-1; 11 positions agree with TRBD1. The junction had 3 bases not matched to a gene; V was cut back by 4 bases and J by 6 bases. Germline CDR1 is SGHRS and CDR2 is YFSETQ. The CDR3 extends over 14 amino acids. The CDR3: CASSQGTGGNEQFF. CDR3 in DNA: TGCGCCAGCAGCCAAGGGACAGGGGGCAATGAGCAGTTCTTC.

The CDR3 sequence is CASSHGDTQYF. The CDR3 DNA is TGTGCCAGCAGCCACGGAGATACGCAGTATTTT. The chain is built from TRBV14 and TRBJ2-3; D is unclear. Trimming shortened V by 3 bases and J by 5 bases, and 3 bases separated the two germline ends. The CDR3 extends over 11 amino acids. Germline V gives CDR1 SGHDN, CDR2 FVKESK. Together with reference TRBV14 and TRBJ2-3, the CDR3 gives the full variable domain: EAGVTQFPSHSVIEKGQTVTLRCDPISGHDNLYWYRRVMGKEIKFLLHFVKESKQDESGMPNNRFLAERTGGTYSTLKVQPAELEDSGVYFCASSHGDTQYFGPGTRLTVL.

V usage is TRBV12-3 or TRBV12-4 and J usage is TRBJ1-5, with 7 bases lining up with TRBD1. V lost 8 bases to trimming and J lost 11 bases; unmatched junction nucleotides: 12. The CDR3 has 13 amino acids. The CDR3 sequence: CASETGVGGTQHF. Here the CDR3 DNA reads TGTGCCAGCGAAACAGGGGTTGGGGGAACCCAGCATTTT.

The V and J genes are TRBV29-1 and TRBJ2-7; TRBD2 matches at 13 bases. The CDR3 extends over 14 amino acids. Per the germline V gene, CDR1 is SQVTM and CDR2 is ANQGSEA. The V and J ends lost 6 bases and 0 bases, in that order; junction bases with no gene match: 2. The CDR3: CSVRLAGGSYEQYF. CDR3 nucleotides: TGCAGCGTGCGACTAGCGGGAGGCTCCTACGAGCAGTACTTC.

This clone has a single count. This chain's CDR3 is CASSRSGGATDTQYF. Written as DNA, the CDR3 is TGCGCCAGCAGCCGCAGCGGGGGGGCCACAGATACGCAGTATTTT. The chain couples TRBV5-1 to TRBJ2-3; TRBD2 agrees at 10 bases. Germline CDR1 is SGHRS and CDR2 is YFSETQ. V trimming: 4 bases; J trimming: 2 bases; junction bases outside the gene matches: 4. The length of the CDR3 is 15 residues.

This chain uses TRBV25-1 with TRBJ1-2; 9 bases align to TRBD1. Germline V gives CDR1 MGHDK, CDR2 SYGVNS. This CDR3 is 16 amino acids long. Trimming at V came to 0 bases and at J to 6 bases, leaving 8 bases not matched to a gene. As DNA, the CDR3 is TGTGCCAGCAGTGAATATTCGTATTGGACAGGGGATGGCTACACCTTC. As protein: CASSEYSYWTGDGYTF.

The chain uses TRBV4-2 and TRBJ2-1, with TRBD2 identical over 8 bases. The CDR3 runs to 16 residues. The V segment lost 5 bases and the J segment 4 bases; nucleotides outside the gene matches: 10. CDR1 and CDR2 (germline): LGHNA, YNFKEQ. The CDR3 DNA reads as TGTGCCAGCAGCTCCCCGGAGCGGGGGAAATACAATGAGCAGTTCTTC. The encoded protein is CASSSPERGKYNEQFF.

The chain uses TRBV24-1 and TRBJ1-1; 7 bases map to TRBD1. The length of the CDR3 is 14 residues. The junction had 5 bases not matched to a gene; V was cut back by 4 bases and J by 4 bases. In germline, CDR1 is KGHDR, CDR2 SFDVKD. The CDR3 here is CATSDGRDSTEAFF. CDR3 coding DNA: TGTGCCACCAGTGACGGGCGGGACAGCACTGAAGCTTTCTTT.

The chain has TRBV6-2 or TRBV6-3 and TRBJ2-1; D gene uncertain. Deletions cut 5 bases from V and 3 bases from J, with 20 bases between. Per the germline V gene, CDR1 is MNHEY and CDR2 is SVGEGT. The length of the CDR3 is 17 residues. The CDR3 region has the DNA TGTGCCAGCAGTGCCCTCGGGTCGGTAGCCCTCTACAATGAGCAGTTCTTC. It specifies CASSALGSVALYNEQFF.

As concerns this clone: The same CDR3 can be traced to other DNA sequences in this sample. The chain is built from TRBV3-1 (or the pseudogene TRBV3-2) and TRBJ1-5, with 9 bases lining up with TRBD1. The CDR3 has 15 amino acids. Losses at the gene ends were 4 bases for V and 1 base for J; bases not matched to a gene: 2. Germline loops: CDR1 LGHDT, CDR2 YNNKEL (reference sequence). This chain's CDR3 is CASSLGQGSNQPQHF. CDR3 nucleotides: TGTGCCAGCAGCCTTGGACAGGGGAGCAATCAGCCCCAGCATTTT.

This clone was observed once. V and J are TRBV6-5 and TRBJ1-1; D gene unclear. CDR3 length: 13 amino acids. V lost 11 bases and J 1 base, leaving 14 bases between the germline ends. In germline, CDR1 is MNHEY, CDR2 SVGAGI. The CDR3 spells CASRVLTNTEAFF. CDR3 coding DNA: TGTGCCTCCCGGGTCCTTACGAACACTGAAGCTTTCTTT.

The chain combines TRBV6-4 with TRBJ1-2; 9 bases are a match to TRBD1. CDR1 and CDR2 from the germline V gene are MRHNA and SNTAGT. The CDR3 runs 14 residues. V was clipped by 5 bases and J by 4 bases; unmatched bases: 5. The CDR3 DNA follows: TGTGCCAGCAGTACCGGACAGGGGACCTATGGCTACACCTTC. This gives the protein CASSTGQGTYGYTF.

The chain has TRBV20-1 and TRBJ1-3; no reliable D call. V lost 3 bases, J lost 1 base, and 10 bases lay in between. Germline V gene data show CDR1 as DFQATT and CDR2 as SNEGSKA (reference sequence). The CDR3 is 14 residues long. The CDR3 loop is CSASHKRSGNTIYF. In nucleotides, the CDR3 is TGCAGTGCTAGTCACAAGAGGTCTGGAAACACCATATATTTT.

The chain couples TRBV11-2 to TRBJ2-4; D is perhaps TRBD1 (5 bases). Between the trimmed V and J ends, which lost 6 bases and 7 bases, there was a span of 19 bases. This CDR3 has 15 residues. CDR1 is SGHAT and CDR2 is FQNNGV in the germline V gene. CDR3 protein: CASRRPIAPGNIQYF. The CDR3 DNA is TGTGCCAGCAGACGACCGATCGCCCCAGGGAACATTCAGTACTTC.